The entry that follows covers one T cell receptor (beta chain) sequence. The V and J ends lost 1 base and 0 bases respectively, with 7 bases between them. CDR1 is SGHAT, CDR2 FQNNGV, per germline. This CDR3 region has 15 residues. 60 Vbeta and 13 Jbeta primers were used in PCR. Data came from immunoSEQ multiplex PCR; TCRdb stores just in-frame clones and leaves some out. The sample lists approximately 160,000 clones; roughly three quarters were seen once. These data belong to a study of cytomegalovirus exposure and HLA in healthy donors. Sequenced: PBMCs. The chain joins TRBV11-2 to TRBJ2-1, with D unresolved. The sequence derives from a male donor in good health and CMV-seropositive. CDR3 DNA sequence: TGTGCCAGCAGCTTAGCAGACATCTCCTACAATGAGCAGTTCTTC. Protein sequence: CASSLADISYNEQFF.